This TCR beta chain was observed in a study of cytomegalovirus exposure and HLA in healthy donors. Study results and caveats: Researchers catalogued some 160 TCR beta chains as cytomegalovirus-associated. It was reported in a later analysis that an Asian-associated ancestry cluster showed fewer N-insertions than the roughly 670-donor mean.

Primers included in the PCR were 60 Vbeta and 13 Jbeta primers. Assay: immunoSEQ multiplex PCR; the TCRdb copy retains only in-frame clones and omits some. The table has approximately 110,000 clones, roughly three quarters seen once; the top ten hold about 1.1%. V lost 6 bases and J lost 8; bases outside the gene matches: 8. CDR3 length: 13 residues. In germline, CDR1 is MNHEY, CDR2 SVGAGI. With respect to this clone: Its antigen remains unidentified.

The sequencing sample was made of PBMCs. V gene TRBV6-5 combines with J gene TRBJ1-1, with 8 bases identical to TRBD1. This receptor was obtained from a woman in her 30s in good health and CMV-seronegative. CDR3 amino acids: CASRPDRGEEAFF. The CDR3 DNA follows: TGTGCCAGCAGACCTGACAGGGGAGAGGAAGCTTTCTTT.